These 3 T cell receptor beta chains came from one sample sequenced in a study of blood T cell repertoires in COVID-19. Some clones are missing from TCRdb's copy, which holds only in-frame ones; the method was immunoSEQ multiplex PCR. The sample yields around 220,000 clones, over 80% seen once. The sequenced sample was PBMCs or T cells enriched from blood (not recorded which). Every receptor here comes from a middle-aged woman who had recovered from COVID-19.

The V gene is TRBV7-8, the J gene TRBJ1-1; D not certain. This CDR3 is built from 16 residues. CDR1 is SGHVS and CDR2 is FQNEAQ in the germline V gene. Trimming removed 5 bases from V and 4 bases from J, with 20 bases in between. This chain's CDR3 is CASSPGPRTRGTEAFF. In DNA form, the CDR3 reads TGTGCCAGCAGCCCAGGACCTAGGACCCGGGGCACTGAAGCTTTCTTT.

The chain has TRBV3-1 (or the pseudogene TRBV3-2) and TRBJ1-1; D ambiguous. V lost 1 base and J lost 7, with 10 bases in between. Germline CDR1 reads LGHDT; CDR2 reads YNNKEL (reference sequence). This CDR3 is built from 13 residues. In DNA, the CDR3 is TGTGCCAGCAGCCAAGTAGATCGACATGAAGCTTTCTTT. Amino acid sequence: CASSQVDRHEAFF.

The J gene is TRBJ2-3, the V gene TRBV14; 8 bases are a match to TRBD2. The CDR3 is 14 amino acids. V gave up 7 bases and J gave up 0 bases; unmatched junction bases: 3. CDR1 is SGHDN, CDR2 FVKESK, per germline. CDR3 sequence: CASTSGFSTDTQYF. The CDR3 region has the DNA TGTGCCAGCACTAGCGGGTTTAGCACAGATACGCAGTATTTT.